This TCR beta chain came from a study of blood T cell repertoires in COVID-19. Study in general: The analysed material was cDNA or gDNA that came from T cells, B-cell-depleted T cells, or PBMCs.

The table came from immunoSEQ multiplex PCR; TCRdb's copy has only in-frame clones and leaves some out. This sample has more than 200,000 clones, with approximately 91% found just once. The CDR3 covers 13 residues. V dropped 0 bases and J dropped 7 bases, with 11 bases sitting between them. CDR1 and CDR2 from the germline V gene are SGHNT and YYREEE (reference sequence). The sequenced material came from peripheral blood. The chain combines TRBV5-4 with TRBJ2-7; perhaps TRBD2 as D (6 bases). The TCR comes from a woman between 40 and 50 years old who had recovered from COVID-19. DNA of the CDR3: TGTGCCAGCAGCTTGGGCCTAGCGCGGGAGCAGTACTTC. As protein: CASSLGLAREQYF.